A selection of T cell receptor beta chains follows, all from one sample in a study of neurological immune-mediated disorders. A single record per CDR3 protein comes from TCRdb applying MiXCR to the 5' RACE reads. Among 25,000 to 35,000 distinct CDR3 sequences listed, about 1.6% were seen once. The sample comprised PBMCs. All receptors come from a woman aged 30 to 39 with multiple sclerosis. Each CDR3 is given with its conserved first and last residue. D genes are given only for firm matches. Some rows mark clone size as missing; the rest say once, few, many or name a class of expanded clone.

d_gene,v_gene,j_gene,abundance,CDR3aa,CDR3nt
TRBD1,TRBV29-1,TRBJ2-3,many,CSVPGQGALDTQYF,TGCAGCGTTCCGGGACAGGGGGCTTTAGATACGCAGTATTTT
NA,TRBV5-1,TRBJ2-5,many,CASNLGGPQETQYF,TGCGCCAGCAACCTGGGGGGTCCCCAAGAGACCCAGTACTTC
NA,TRBV5-1,TRBJ1-2,many,CASSLAADYGYTF,TGCGCCAGCAGCTTGGCGGCAGACTATGGCTACACCTTC
NA,TRBV2,TRBJ1-6,many,CASSDRGAYNSPLHF,TGTGCCAGCAGTGACAGGGGCGCCTATAATTCACCCCTCCACTTT
NA,TRBV5-5,TRBJ2-1,many,CASSLEFSFYNEQFF,TGTGCCAGCAGCTTGGAGTTTTCTTTCTACAATGAGCAGTTCTTC
NA,TRBV7-7,TRBJ2-2,NA,CASSRDITGELFF,TGTGCCAGCAGCCGGGACATCACCGGGGAGCTGTTTTTT
NA,TRBV5-1,TRBJ2-3,many,CASSYRGGSDTQYF,TGCGCCAGCAGTTACAGGGGAGGGTCAGATACGCAGTATTTT
TRBD1,TRBV9,TRBJ1-6,many,CASSSGTAVKALHF,TGTGCCAGCAGCTCTGGGACAGCGGTAAAGGCCCTCCACTTT
NA,TRBV7-2,TRBJ1-5,many,CASSLGGLTNQPQHF,TGTGCCAGCAGCTTAGGGGGTCTAACCAATCAGCCCCAGCATTTT
NA,TRBV7-2,TRBJ2-3,many,CASSYAPLDGQYF,TGTGCCAGCAGCTATGCCCCCCTCGACGGGCAGTATTTT
NA,TRBV2,TRBJ1-1,few,CASSRREGEAFF,TGTGCCAGCAGCCGACGGGAGGGTGAAGCTTTCTTT
NA,TRBV12-3/TRBV12-4,TRBJ2-7,many,CASSLWSNHYEQYF,TGTGCCAGCAGTTTATGGTCCAACCACTACGAGCAGTACTTC
NA,TRBV4-3,TRBJ2-2,many,CASSLSRGELFF,TGCGCCAGCAGCCTCTCCAGAGGGGAGCTGTTTTTT
NA,TRBV10-3,TRBJ2-7,many,CAISEEAGVYEQYF,TGTGCCATCAGTGAGGAGGCAGGGGTATACGAGCAGTACTTC
NA,TRBV5-4,TRBJ1-1,many,CASSFDAMNTEAFF,TGTGCCAGCAGCTTTGACGCTATGAACACTGAAGCTTTCTTT
NA,TRBV27,TRBJ1-6,many,CASAAGVPNSPLHF,TGTGCCAGCGCCGCGGGGGTGCCCAATTCACCCCTCCACTTT
NA,TRBV6-5,TRBJ2-5,many,CASSFTGEETQYF,TGTGCCAGCAGTTTCACGGGTGAGGAGACCCAGTACTTC
TRBD2,TRBV5-5,TRBJ2-1,many,CASSLGLAAYNEQFF,TGTGCCAGCAGCTTGGGACTAGCGGCCTACAATGAGCAGTTCTTC
NA,TRBV5-1,TRBJ2-1,many,CASSSRTVNEQFF,TGCGCCAGCAGCTCACGGACGGTCAATGAGCAGTTCTTC
TRBD1,TRBV4-3,TRBJ1-6,many,CASSHVQPDRGDNSPLHF,TGCGCCAGCAGCCACGTACAACCGGACAGGGGTGATAATTCACCCCTCCACTTT
NA,TRBV5-6,TRBJ2-3,many,CASSRGGVLKDTQYF,TGTGCCAGCAGCCGGGGCGGGGTTCTGAAAGATACGCAGTATTTT
NA,TRBV5-1,TRBJ2-2,many,CASSLDPGINTGELFF,TGCGCCAGCAGCTTGGATCCAGGGATTAACACCGGGGAGCTGTTTTTT
NA,TRBV6-2/TRBV6-3,TRBJ2-3,many,CASSQGDTQYF,TGTGCCAGCAGCCAGGGAGATACGCAGTATTTT
NA,TRBV9,TRBJ2-1,many,CASSVTPLGEQFF,TGTGCCAGCAGCGTAACGCCCCTAGGCGAGCAGTTCTTC
NA,TRBV10-1,TRBJ2-7,many,CASSESKSAEVYEQYF,TGCGCCAGCAGTGAGTCGAAGAGTGCTGAGGTTTACGAGCAGTACTTC
NA,TRBV20-1,TRBJ1-2,many,CSATVTVTNYGYTF,TGCAGTGCTACGGTGACAGTCACTAACTATGGCTACACCTTC
NA,TRBV12-3/TRBV12-4,TRBJ2-2,many,CASSDTNTGELFF,TGTGCCAGCAGTGACACGAACACCGGGGAGCTGTTTTTT
NA,TRBV7-2,TRBJ2-7,many,CASIRATGSYEQYF,TGTGCCAGCATCCGGGCCACTGGGTCCTACGAGCAGTACTTC
TRBD1,TRBV14,TRBJ2-7,many,CASSQVPGQVFEQYF,TGTGCCAGCAGCCAAGTGCCGGGACAGGTATTCGAGCAGTACTTC
NA,TRBV7-2,TRBJ2-3,many,CASSLPGTPVDF,TGTGCCAGCAGCCTGCCGGGGACTCCCGTCGATTTT
NA,TRBV7-9,TRBJ1-4,many,CASSFGAGSLVSRPEKLFF,TGTGCCAGCAGCTTCGGGGCAGGGTCTCTAGTAAGCCGACCCGAAAAACTGTTTTTT
NA,TRBV7-2,TRBJ1-1,many,CASSYGRRTEAFF,TGTGCCAGCAGTTACGGACGCCGGACTGAAGCTTTCTTT
NA,TRBV10-2,TRBJ1-1,few,CASVGQGTPPEAFF,TGCGCCAGCGTAGGGCAGGGGACCCCTCCCGAAGCTTTCTTT
NA,TRBV10-3,TRBJ1-5,many,CAISEPGVQPQHF,TGTGCCATCAGTGAGCCGGGGGTTCAGCCCCAGCATTTT
NA,TRBV7-6,TRBJ1-3,many,CASSLQRGIGNTIYF,TGTGCCAGCAGCTTACAGCGGGGCATTGGAAACACCATATATTTT
TRBD1,TRBV5-5,TRBJ1-5,many,CASSFRTGGGQPQHF,TGTGCCAGCAGCTTTAGAACAGGGGGAGGACAGCCCCAGCATTTT
NA,TRBV10-2,TRBJ1-4,many,CASSTGYNEKLFF,TGCGCCAGCAGTACAGGGTATAATGAAAAACTGTTTTTT
TRBD1,TRBV10-3,TRBJ1-6,many,CAISESGPGQGRSPLHF,TGTGCCATCAGTGAGTCGGGTCCGGGACAGGGGCGTTCACCCCTCCACTTT
TRBD2,TRBV20-1,TRBJ2-1,many,CSARFGLAVYEQFF,TGCAGTGCTAGATTTGGACTAGCGGTATATGAGCAGTTCTTC
NA,TRBV27,TRBJ2-7,medium-sized,CASSLSPFYEQYF,TGTGCCAGCAGTTTAAGTCCGTTCTACGAGCAGTACTTC
TRBD2,TRBV6-5,TRBJ2-3,many,CASSYSGAGDTQYF,TGTGCCAGCAGTTATAGCGGGGCGGGAGATACGCAGTATTTT
TRBD1,TRBV20-1,TRBJ1-6,many,CSARTGGAYNSPLHF,TGCAGTGCGCGGACAGGGGGCGCCTATAATTCACCCCTCCACTTT
NA,TRBV25-1,TRBJ2-7,many,CASSELGEQYF,TGTGCCAGCAGTGAATTGGGCGAGCAGTACTTC
NA,TRBV5-1,TRBJ1-1,many,CASSLDPSKAFF,TGCGCCAGCAGCCTGGATCCGTCAAAAGCTTTCTTT
NA,TRBV20-1,TRBJ1-5,many,CSARDLRGSNQPQHF,TGCAGTGCTAGAGATCTCCGAGGAAGCAATCAGCCCCAGCATTTT
NA,TRBV20-1,TRBJ1-5,many,CSARRGDQPQHF,TGCAGTGCTAGAAGAGGGGATCAGCCCCAGCATTTT
NA,TRBV7-9,TRBJ1-2,many,CASTLAGAEGYTF,TGTGCCAGCACCTTAGCAGGGGCGGAAGGCTACACCTTC